The TCR beta chain described here comes from a study of T cells in Graves' hyperthyroidism and ophthalmopathy (dated by TCRdb to between 2017 and 2020). Describing the broader study: Peripheral blood samples were taken at initial diagnosis, before any treatment was given. To identify TCR V-J signatures that set the groups apart, the researchers used a discovery cohort of approximately 98 patients, made up of 40 to 45 with Graves' ophthalmopathy and about 60 with stable Graves' hyperthyroidism. An independent validation cohort of around 20 hyperthyroidism patients and 17 patients who later progressed to ophthalmopathy tested prospective prediction of ophthalmopathy. For training and testing, the 80 to 100 patients in the discovery cohort were randomly divided in a 7:3 ratio. In roughly six Graves' hyperthyroidism patients, the study also compared T-cell repertoires from thyroid tissue with T-cell repertoires from blood. After sampling, hyperthyroidism patients received methimazole starting at 30 mg daily, and ophthalmopathy patients received high-dose intravenous methylprednisolone. TCR Vbeta CDR3 sequencing of approximately 140 peripheral blood samples (over 40 ophthalmopathy, approximately 80 hyperthyroidism and roughly 17 progressor patients) is reported in the paper.

In the ophthalmopathy patients, disease was moderately to severely active, with a Clinical Activity Score of 3 or more, a NOSPECS grade of 4 or more, and a duration of less than 3 months. The study excluded patients with uncontrolled infections, other autoimmune diseases, pregnancy or lactation. Diagnoses were based on clinical symptoms, serum thyroxine and TRAb, thyroid ultrasound and orbital computed tomography. PBMCs were separated from roughly 9.6 ml of fresh peripheral blood using Ficoll-Paque density gradient centrifugation. Trizol reagent was used to extract total RNA, and RNA quality was then checked on an Agilent 2100 Bioanalyzer. The CDR3 goes from the cysteine to the phenylalanine over 17 residues. Of all the DNA, just the CDR3 is kept, 51 bases in frame from base 1. CDR1 MDHEN and CDR2 SYDVKM were looked up in the germline V gene. V is trimmed back by 5 bases and J by 6 bases, and the junction contains 13 bases that no gene match accounts for.

The paper's findings and limits, for the study overall: Blood samples also contained most of the expanded thyroid clonotypes (frequency above 0.001), which suggests that blood repertoires may reflect thyroid immune responses. Sample size was not statistically predetermined, and investigators were not blinded to group allocation. Ophthalmopathy was separated from stable hyperthyroidism by a 13 V-J signature model, with about 88% sensitivity and around 81% specificity obtained in cross-validation and 80%/75% obtained in testing. During validation, the model predicted progression to ophthalmopathy a median of around six months ahead of onset, with around 70% sensitivity and 72% to 80% specificity.

The TCR beta CDR3 regions were amplified from RNA transcripts. A first-round RT-PCR of the TCR CDR3 used the HTBI primer set with the Qiagen OneStep RT-PCR kit. The libraries were constructed in a second round of multiplex PCR and then size-selected and purified. Sequencing of the libraries was done on an Illumina HiSeq2000 using paired-end 100 bp reads. The authors processed their data as follows. Raw data were processed with SOAPnuke, discarding reads with adapters, uncalled bases, mean Phred below 15, or no exact constant-primer or identifier match. COPE v1.2.5 was used to merge high-quality paired reads, and clonotypes were defined as unique nucleotide sequences. MiTCR v1.1 was used to align the clonotypes against IMGT TRBV, TRBD and TRBJ reference segments. Analysis was restricted to V-J combinations with a frequency above 0.0001, which covered roughly 99% of repertoires. A TCS score was defined as the ratio of F50 (clonal expansion) to E x V (chaos), with BLOSUM62-based TCRdist applied between CDR3 peptides within each V-J. Welch's t-statistics and random forest reduced around 510 V-J features to 13, which were used in a naive Bayes classifier (R e1071). Starting from the raw public reads, TCRdb applied fastp trimming at Q25, assembled clones with MiXCR and retained in-frame beta chains. A single entry per CDR3 protein holds the most common genes and DNA from its merged rows. The V and J calls, along with clone size, are taken from TCRdb and not from the paper's own processing. The sample table records about 250,000 distinct CDR3 sequences; 20% to 25% of these occur just once. The top ten clones comprise around 65% of the sample.

A remark on this clonotype: Its cognate antigen has yet to be identified. Within one base of it there is no much larger clone, and no base qualities were kept.

The chain is encoded by TRBV28 joined to TRBJ2-7; TRBD2 matches 13 bases in the middle. The sample taken for sequencing was blood. The sequence was collected from a man aged 25-40 years with Graves' ophthalmopathy. The CDR3 amino acid sequence is: CASSPLSTTSGGAEQYF. The nucleotides read TGTGCCAGCAGTCCCCTCTCCACTACTAGCGGGGGGGCCGAGCAGTACTTC. The CDR3 plus the reference TRBV28 and TRBJ2-7 genes for the other parts give the full variable domain: DVKVTQSSRYLVKRTGEKVFLECVQDMDHENMFWYRQDPGLGLRLIYFSYDVKMKEKGDIPEGYSVSREKKERFSLILESASTNQTSMYLCASSPLSTTSGGAEQYFGPGTRLTVT.